Here is one T cell receptor beta chain with its context. Its binding antigen is unknown. Within one base of it there is no much larger clone, and no base qualities were kept. These data come from a study of T cell changes during pregnancy in multiple sclerosis (dated by TCRdb to between 2019 and 2020). Background for the entire study: Changes in the T cell repertoire over the course of pregnancy were examined in this study in women with multiple sclerosis.

The method behind the library was the immunoSEQ multiplex PCR assay. Sourced from immuneACCESS, this table was stored by TCRdb with only in-frame sequences that have V and J called. A share of the clones is absent; for the studies checked, an unresolved V gene accounts for under half, and the remainder has no known explanation. This sample has 100,000 or so clones in its table, and roughly nine tenths of those were observed once. The ten largest clonotypes hold under 0.8% of the sample. V is clipped by 3 bases and J by 1 base, and the sequence between their germline boundaries is 18 bases long. Including the terminal cysteine and phenylalanine, the CDR3 comprises 18 residues. CDR3 DNA only is kept here, 54 bases in frame from base 1. The germline V gene encodes CDR1 LNHDA and CDR2 SQIVND (reference sequence).

The clonotype comes from a female donor in good health, enrolled as a control in a pregnancy study. The chain is made from TRBV19 and TRBJ2-2; the D region possibly corresponds to TRBD1 (6 bases align). The starting material was peripheral blood, obtained in the second trimester of pregnancy. The CDR3 reads as follows: CASSIQTLDSLNTGELFF. The nucleotide sequence is given as TGTGCCAGTAGTATCCAAACCCTGGACAGTTTGAACACCGGGGAGCTGTTTTTT. Full variable domain (CDR3 extended with the reference TRBV19 and TRBJ2-2 proteins): DGGITQSPKYLFRKEGQNVTLSCEQNLNHDAMYWYRQDPGQGLRLIYYSQIVNDFQKGDIAEGYSVSREKKESFPLTVTSAQKNPTAFYLCASSIQTLDSLNTGELFFGEGSRLTVL.